This T cell receptor beta chain was documented in a study of T cell responses to AZD1222 COVID-19 vaccine. Regarding the study as a whole: Mapped onto spike, vaccine-associated CD4 TCRs spanned it and were dominant at 160-218 and 743-854. White British people made up most donors, females outnumbered males, and clonal diversity was possibly underestimated. Only a handful of AZD1222 recipients, five to seven in all, had baseline seropositivity.

Sequencing used immunoSEQ multiplex PCR; TCRdb keeps in-frame clones, though not all of them. The data hold about 96,000 clones, with nearly 90% observed a single time. The V and J ends lost 7 bases and 1 base respectively, with 10 bases between them. The CDR3 has 13 amino acids. Germline V gene data show CDR1 as SGHTA and CDR2 as FQGNSA. For this clone: Antigen unknown.

Sequencing used peripheral blood, obtained on day 0 of AZD1222 vaccination. The TCR comes from an adult in good health. V usage is TRBV7-2 and J usage is TRBJ2-5; possible D gene TRBD2, 6 bases. The chain's CDR3 is CASTRGSQETQYF. DNA of the CDR3: TGTGCCAGCACTCGGGGGAGCCAAGAGACCCAGTACTTC.